These 6 T cell receptor beta chains were sequenced from one sample in a study of T cell responses to AZD1222 COVID-19 vaccine. The assay was immunoSEQ multiplex PCR, and TCRdb's table has in-frame clones only and misses some. Of 150,000 to 170,000 clones in the sample, roughly nine tenths were seen once. The sample consisted of peripheral blood, taken on day 0 of AZD1222 vaccination. The receptors originated from an adult in good health.

This clone appeared once. This chain connects TRBV2 to TRBJ2-7; perhaps TRBD2 as D (6 bases). The CDR3 has 12 amino acids. V lost 5 bases, J lost 5 bases, and 10 bases lay in between. CDR1 and CDR2 (germline): SNHLY, FYNNEI. This CDR3 reads CASSRGTHEQYF. The CDR3 DNA reads TGTGCCAGCAGTCGCGGGACCCACGAGCAGTACTTC.

J is TRBJ2-7 and V is TRBV29-1, with TRBD1 identical over 8 bases. The V and J ends lost 4 bases and 4 bases, in that order; junction bases with no gene match: 9. Germline V lookup: CDR1 SQVTM, CDR2 ANQGSEA. This CDR3 is 14 amino acids long. The CDR3 protein is CSVGTGTGFYEQYF. The CDR3 DNA reads TGCAGCGTTGGGACAGGGACAGGCTTTTACGAGCAGTACTTC.

V and J are TRBV2 and TRBJ1-1, with a possible D match to TRBD1 (5 bases). The length of the CDR3 is 13 residues. V shed 2 bases and J shed 5 bases, with 9 bases lying between them. Germline V gene lookup returns CDR1 SNHLY and CDR2 FYNNEI. CDR3 in amino acids: CASSEQGRTEAFF. In DNA, the CDR3 is TGTGCCAGCAGTGAACAGGGTCGAACTGAAGCTTTCTTT.

This sequence joins TRBV11-3 and TRBJ1-3; D is ambiguous. This CDR3 is built from 16 residues. The germline V and J ends were trimmed by 6 bases and 0 bases, with 15 bases remaining between them. CDR1 is SGHNT and CDR2 is YENEEA in the germline V gene. The CDR3 region has the DNA TGTGCCAGCAGGACCCATAGGGCTGACTCTGGAAACACCATATATTTT. It yields the protein CASRTHRADSGNTIYF.

The chain employs TRBV19 and TRBJ1-2; D gene uncertain. Germline V lookup: CDR1 LNHDA, CDR2 SQIVND (reference sequence). The ends were cut back, 1 base at V and 4 bases at J, with 4 bases in the middle. This CDR3 spans 12 amino acids. The CDR3 protein is CASSIGPYGYTF. Written as DNA, the CDR3 is TGTGCCAGTAGTATAGGGCCCTATGGCTACACCTTC. Drawing the rest from reference TRBV19 and TRBJ1-2, the complete variable domain is DGGITQSPKYLFRKEGQNVTLSCEQNLNHDAMYWYRQDPGQGLRLIYYSQIVNDFQKGDIAEGYSVSREKKESFPLTVTSAQKNPTAFYLCASSIGPYGYTFGSGTRLTVV.

This rearrangement joins TRBV28 to TRBJ1-1; D possibly corresponds to TRBD1 (5 bases). V was trimmed by 5 bases and J by 9 bases, leaving 25 bases between them. The CDR3 extends over 16 amino acids. The germline gives CDR1 MDHEN, CDR2 SYDVKM. The DNA of the CDR3 is TGTGCCAGCAGTCCCTCTTCGACCGGGAAATCGGGACAAGCTTTCTTT. The encoded protein is CASSPSSTGKSGQAFF.